Each of the 14 T cell receptor beta chains below was sequenced from the same sample in a study of shared clonotypes between healthy human individuals. The naive CD8 population came from CD45RO-negative cells selected for CCR7, without terminally differentiated effector memory CD45RA+ cells. Only in-frame clones appear in the TCRdb table, and some are missing; sequencing was by immunoSEQ multiplex PCR. Of 1.5 million to 2.5 million clones listed, about 95% are singletons. The sample consisted of naive CD8+ T cells sorted from blood. These receptors originate from a man aged 18 to 30 in good health.

V is TRBV6-5 and J is TRBJ1-4; D perhaps matches TRBD1 (5 bases). In germline, CDR1 is MNHEY, CDR2 SVGAGI. The V gene lost 5 bases and the J gene lost 8 bases, with 15 bases spanning the gap. The CDR3 loop spans 14 amino acids. CDR3 sequence reads: CASSQGRGYEKLFF. The CDR3, as DNA: TGTGCCAGCAGTCAAGGGAGGGGATACGAAAAACTGTTTTTT.

The V gene is TRBV25-1, the J gene TRBJ2-7; 7 bases are shared with TRBD1. Trimming at V came to 0 bases and at J to 2 bases, leaving 1 base not matched to a gene. Germline V gene lookup returns CDR1 MGHDK and CDR2 SYGVNS. The CDR3 sequence is 14 residues long. In DNA form, the CDR3 reads TGTGCCAGCAGTGAATATGGACAGGCCTACGAGCAGTACTTC. This codes for CASSEYGQAYEQYF.

The chain uses TRBV27 and TRBJ2-5, with D possibly being TRBD2 (6 bases). Trimming left V 4 bases short and J 5 bases short, with 14 bases between. This CDR3 contains 14 residues. CDR1 MNHEY and CDR2 SMNVEV come from the germline V gene (reference sequence). CDR3: CASSSRDVGETQYF. The CDR3 DNA sequence: TGTGCCAGCAGTTCGCGGGACGTGGGGGAGACCCAGTACTTC.

Worth noting for this clone: The identical CDR3 is also encoded by other nucleotide sequences in the sample. The J gene is TRBJ2-7, the V gene TRBV27; 14 bases align to TRBD2. Germline V lookup: CDR1 MNHEY, CDR2 SMNVEV (reference sequence). This CDR3 has 14 amino acids. With V trimmed by 4 bases and J by 6 bases, 2 bases remained unmatched. The CDR3 coding sequence is TGTGCCAGCAGTTCGGGACTAGCGGGAGTCGAGCAGTACTTC. This encodes CASSSGLAGVEQYF.

The chain employs TRBV7-9 and TRBJ2-7; no clear D gene. The CDR3 totals 13 residues. In germline, CDR1 is SEHNR, CDR2 FQNEAQ (reference sequence). V was pared by 3 bases and J by 2 bases, with 8 bases between. CDR3: CASSLDAPYEQYF. CDR3 in DNA: TGTGCCAGCAGCTTGGACGCCCCCTACGAGCAGTACTTC.

The V gene is TRBV5-4, the J gene TRBJ1-1; D may be TRBD1 (6 bases). The CDR3 sequence is 13 residues long. Trimming took off 5 bases at V and 4 bases at J, with 12 bases between the two ends. Germline CDR1 reads SGHNT; CDR2 reads YYREEE (reference sequence). The CDR3 DNA sequence: TGTGCCAGCAGATCAGGGGTGGGCACTGAAGCTTTCTTT. The encoded protein is CASRSGVGTEAFF.

The J gene is TRBJ1-3, the V gene TRBV4-1, with a tentative D call TRBD1 (5 bases). The germline V gene encodes CDR1 MGHRA and CDR2 YSYEKL. V was pared by 5 bases and J by 0 bases, with 8 bases between. The CDR3 is 14 amino acids. CDR3 amino acids: CASSDRTSGNTIYF. In DNA, the CDR3 is TGCGCCAGCAGCGACAGAACCTCTGGAAACACCATATATTTT.

This sequence joins TRBV7-9 and TRBJ1-5; D might be TRBD1 (5 bases). The CDR3 is 13 amino acids. Trimming left V 9 bases short and J 8 bases short, with 17 bases between. Germline CDR1 and CDR2: SEHNR and FQNEAQ (reference sequence). CDR3 nucleotide sequence: TGTGCCAGTAACAACGGGGCCCCCGAGCCCCAGCATTTT. Translating gives CASNNGAPEPQHF.

The V gene is TRBV5-6, the J gene TRBJ2-7; 7 bases fit TRBD1. The CDR3 sequence is 13 residues long. Looked up from germline, CDR1 is SGHDT and CDR2 is YYEEEE. Germline trimming cut 4 bases from V and 3 bases from J; bases unmatched to any gene: 4. The CDR3 nucleotides are TGTGCCAGCAGCCACGGACAGGACTACGAGCAGTACTTC. Its protein product is CASSHGQDYEQYF.

The rearrangement uses TRBV25-1 and TRBJ2-1; D not resolved. The CDR3 covers 16 residues. Germline V gene lookup returns CDR1 MGHDK and CDR2 SYGVNS. Deletions cut 1 base from V and 2 bases from J, with 12 bases between. The CDR3 DNA reads TGTGCCAGCAGTGAATTCCTCGAGTCACCCTACAATGAGCAGTTCTTC. Protein: CASSEFLESPYNEQFF.

The genes are TRBV5-6 and TRBJ1-4, with D possibly being TRBD1 (5 bases). Looked up from germline, CDR1 is SGHDT and CDR2 is YYEEEE. The CDR3 covers 13 residues. The ends were cut back, 4 bases at V and 5 bases at J, with 9 bases in the middle. CDR3 in amino acids: CASSGDRNEKLFF. For the CDR3, the DNA is TGTGCCAGCAGCGGAGACAGAAATGAAAAACTGTTTTTT.

This chain joins TRBV27 and TRBJ2-7; D not certain. The CDR3 has 15 amino acids. The V gene's germline CDR1 is MNHEY and CDR2 SMNVEV (reference sequence). Trimming removed 7 bases from V and 4 bases from J, with 20 bases in between. Here the CDR3 DNA reads TGTGCCAGCATAGGATTCACGACGGGTGGATACGAGCAGTACTTC. It codes for CASIGFTTGGYEQYF.

The chain joins TRBV7-2 to TRBJ1-3; D is ambiguous. V lost 1 base, J lost 0 bases, and 13 bases lay in between. Germline lookup yields CDR1 SGHTA and CDR2 FQGNSA. The CDR3 loop spans 17 amino acids. CDR3 region: CASSLGGREPSGNTIYF. In DNA form, the CDR3 reads TGTGCCAGCAGCTTAGGCGGCAGAGAACCCTCTGGAAACACCATATATTTT.

The chain is built from TRBV18 and TRBJ2-4; tentatively, D is TRBD1 or TRBD2 (6 bases each). Germline V gene lookup returns CDR1 KGHSH and CDR2 LQKENI. V lost 6 bases, J lost 7 bases, and 22 bases lay in between. This CDR3 comprises 16 residues. Here the CDR3 DNA reads TGTGCCAGCTCCCCAGGGGTTACGAATGGGAGGAACATTCAGTACTTC. It specifies CASSPGVTNGRNIQYF. The full variable domain, with the rest looked up from reference TRBV18 and TRBJ2-4, is NAGVMQNPRHLVRRRGQEARLRCSPMKGHSHVYWYRQLPEEGLKFMVYLQKENIIDESGMPKERFSAEFPKEGPSILRIQQVVRGDSAAYFCASSPGVTNGRNIQYFGAGTRLSVL.